This entry features one T cell receptor beta chain sequence. Its target is not known. These data originate in a study of monozygotic twins with cystic fibrosis. Study summary: Library input was 2.5 to 3 micrograms of fragmented DNA, with approximately 15 PCR cycles.

This CDR3 comprises 14 residues. From germline, CDR1 is KGHSH and CDR2 LQKENI. V lost 3 bases to trimming and J lost 0 bases, with 8 bases between them. Study outcomes and limitations: No link emerged between shared CDR3 counts and age, concordance or severity. Nucleotide-identical clonotype sharing was significantly higher within monozygotic CF twin pairs than between unrelated CF individuals. J usage was most co-twin-similar in 8 of 16 pairs, V in 13.

Sequencing was performed with immunoSEQ multiplex PCR; in TCRdb, only in-frame clones are kept and a portion is missing. The sample lists about 32,000 clones; about 92% were seen once. The sequence was obtained from a girl aged 2 to 10 with cystic fibrosis. Sequenced: blood. The chain joins TRBV18 to TRBJ1-1; no firm D call. CDR3 residues: CASSPGSLNTEAFF. Here the CDR3 DNA reads TGTGCCAGCTCACCGGGCAGTTTGAACACTGAAGCTTTCTTT.